This T cell receptor (beta chain) is drawn from a study of STAT5B mutations in CD4+ large granular lymphocyte leukemia. CDR1 and CDR2 (germline): ENHRY, SYGVKD. Between the trimmed V and J ends, which lost 5 bases and 6 bases, there was a span of 11 bases. The CDR3 runs 13 residues. Generated by immunoSEQ multiplex PCR, the TCRdb table keeps only in-frame clones and is missing some. This sample has 20,000 or so clones, with around 85% found just once. This clone appeared once. The rearrangement links TRBV10-3 to TRBJ2-1; D is unclear. The specimen was CD4+ T cells from blood buffy coats. This TCR was recovered from a human donor in good health. Here the CDR3 reads CAISIRSSNEQFF. CDR3 nucleotides: TGTGCCATCAGTATCCGGAGTAGCAATGAGCAGTTCTTC.